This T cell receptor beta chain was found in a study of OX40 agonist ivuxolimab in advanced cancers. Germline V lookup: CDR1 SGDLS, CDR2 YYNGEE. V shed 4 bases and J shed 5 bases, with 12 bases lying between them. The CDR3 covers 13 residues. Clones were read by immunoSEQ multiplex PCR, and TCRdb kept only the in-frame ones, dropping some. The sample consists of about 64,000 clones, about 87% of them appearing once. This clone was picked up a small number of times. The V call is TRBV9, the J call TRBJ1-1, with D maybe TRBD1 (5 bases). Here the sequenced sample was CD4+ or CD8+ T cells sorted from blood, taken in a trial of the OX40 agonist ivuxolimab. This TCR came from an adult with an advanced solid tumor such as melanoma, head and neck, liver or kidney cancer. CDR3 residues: CASSTGTGTEAFF. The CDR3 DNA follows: TGTGCCAGCAGCACCGGGACGGGGACTGAAGCTTTCTTT.